Shown below are 10 T cell receptor beta chains from a single sample sequenced in a study of OX40 agonist ivuxolimab in advanced cancers. Clones were sequenced by immunoSEQ multiplex PCR, and TCRdb holds only the in-frame ones, with some missing. The sample lists approximately 82,000 clones; around four fifths were seen once. The sequences come from CD4+ or CD8+ T cells sorted from blood, collected in a trial of the OX40 agonist ivuxolimab. The receptor source for this set is an adult with an advanced solid tumor such as melanoma, head and neck, liver or kidney cancer.

The J gene is TRBJ2-1, the V gene TRBV7-9, with 15 bases fitting TRBD2. The CDR3 runs 17 residues. Germline CDR1 SEHNR, CDR2 FQNEAQ (reference sequence). V trimming: 5 bases; J trimming: 3 bases; junction bases outside the gene matches: 5. The CDR3 coding sequence is TGTGCCAGCAGCCCGGGACTAGCGGGGGGCCTCTACAATGAGCAGTTCTTC. Encoded protein: CASSPGLAGGLYNEQFF.

The gene calls are TRBV2 and TRBJ2-3; 12 bases line up with TRBD2. CDR1 and CDR2 from the germline V gene are SNHLY and FYNNEI. The CDR3 has 15 amino acids. The V and J ends lost 9 bases and 1 base, in that order; junction bases with no gene match: 5. The CDR3 reads CARIRLAGGTDTQYF. The CDR3 DNA reads as TGTGCCAGGATCAGACTAGCGGGGGGCACAGATACGCAGTATTTT.

The CDR3 region is CASSYQRTLNYGYTF. CDR3 DNA: TGTGCCAGCAGTTACCAACGTACACTCAACTATGGCTACACCTTC. The chain combines TRBV6-5 with TRBJ1-2; D is unresolved. The CDR3 has 15 amino acids. V shed 2 bases and J shed 2 bases, with 12 bases lying between them. Germline V gives CDR1 MNHEY, CDR2 SVGAGI.

This clone was observed a handful of times. The gene calls are TRBV18 and TRBJ1-2, with TRBD1 matching over 9 bases. Germline V gene data show CDR1 as KGHSH and CDR2 as LQKENI. The CDR3 loop spans 15 amino acids. Germline trimming cut 2 bases from V and 2 bases from J; bases unmatched to any gene: 3. CDR3 protein: CASSPGQGPNYGYTF. CDR3 sequence (DNA): TGTGCCAGCTCACCAGGACAGGGGCCCAACTATGGCTACACCTTC.

This chain joins TRBV18 and TRBJ1-5; D ambiguous. The CDR3 is 17 residues long. Germline values: CDR1 KGHSH, CDR2 LQKENI. V was trimmed by 6 bases and J by 2 bases, leaving 20 bases between them. CDR3 sequence: CASSPGQSTLGNQPQHF. Here the CDR3 DNA reads TGTGCCAGCTCCCCCGGGCAGTCCACCCTGGGCAATCAGCCCCAGCATTTT.

A single count supports this clone. V usage is TRBV4-3 and J usage is TRBJ2-6; tentatively, D is TRBD2 (7 bases). The germline V gene has CDR1 LGHNA and CDR2 YSLEER. The CDR3 has 19 amino acids. Trimming shortened V by 0 bases and J by 0 bases, and 15 bases separated the two germline ends. In nucleotides, the CDR3 is TGCGCCAGCAGCCAAGAAATTAGGGGGGGTAGCTCTGGGGCCAACGTCCTGACTTTC. Translating gives CASSQEIRGGSSGANVLTF.

The V and J genes are TRBV18 and TRBJ1-6; 7 bases match TRBD1. The trim removed 4 bases at V and 6 bases at J, leaving 24 bases unmatched. Germline CDR1 reads KGHSH; CDR2 reads LQKENI. This CDR3 is 21 amino acids long. The CDR3 region is CASSQTGTVLIRTRGNSPLHF. Written as DNA, the CDR3 is TGTGCCAGCTCACAAACCGGGACAGTGTTGATTAGAACTAGGGGTAATTCACCCCTCCACTTT. Supplemented by reference TRBV18 and TRBJ1-6, the full variable domain reads NAGVMQNPRHLVRRRGQEARLRCSPMKGHSHVYWYRQLPEEGLKFMVYLQKENIIDESGMPKERFSAEFPKEGPSILRIQQVVRGDSAAYFCASSQTGTVLIRTRGNSPLHFGNGTRLTVT.

The J gene is TRBJ1-5, the V gene TRBV6-1; D possibly corresponds to TRBD1 (6 bases). The CDR3 covers 13 residues. Trimming cost V 5 bases and J 4 bases, with 9 bases left between them. CDR1 and CDR2 (germline): MNHNS, SASEGT. The CDR3 sequence is CASSFQGNQPQHF. In nucleotides, the CDR3 is TGTGCCAGCAGTTTTCAGGGGAATCAGCCCCAGCATTTT.

The chain links TRBV5-6 to TRBJ1-2; 8 bases line up with TRBD1. The V gene end was trimmed by 7 bases and the J gene end by 3 bases; junction bases not matched to a gene: 8. The CDR3 has 14 residues. Germline assignment: CDR1 SGHDT and CDR2 YYEEEE. The CDR3 spells CASRADRVDYGYTF. Written as DNA, the CDR3 is TGTGCCAGCCGGGCGGACAGGGTAGACTATGGCTACACCTTC.

The V gene is TRBV5-4, the J gene TRBJ2-3, with 13 bases aligning to TRBD2. The CDR3 contains 17 residues. The V gene end was trimmed by 4 bases and the J gene end by 4 bases; junction bases not matched to a gene: 9. The V gene's germline CDR1 is SGHNT and CDR2 YYREEE (reference sequence). The CDR3 coding sequence is TGTGCCAGCAGCCAATCCCCGACTAGCGGGGGGCCAGATACGCAGTATTTT. The encoded protein is CASSQSPTSGGPDTQYF.